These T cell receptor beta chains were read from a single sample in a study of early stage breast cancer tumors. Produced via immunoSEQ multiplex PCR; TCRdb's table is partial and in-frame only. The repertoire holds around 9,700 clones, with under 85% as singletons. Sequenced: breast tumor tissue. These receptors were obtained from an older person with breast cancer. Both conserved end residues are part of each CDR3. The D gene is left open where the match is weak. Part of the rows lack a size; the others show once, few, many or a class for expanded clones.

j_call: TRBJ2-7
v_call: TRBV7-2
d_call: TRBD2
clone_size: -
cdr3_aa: CASSPRGGGSYEQYF
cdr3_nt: TGTGCCAGCAGCCCCCGCGGGGGTGGATCCTACGAGCAGTACTTC

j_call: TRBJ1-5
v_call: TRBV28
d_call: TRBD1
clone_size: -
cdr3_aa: CATWDRANQPQHF
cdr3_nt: TGTGCCACCTGGGACAGGGCAAATCAGCCCCAGCATTTT

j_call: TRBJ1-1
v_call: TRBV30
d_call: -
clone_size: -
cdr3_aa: CAWSIRVLNTEAFF
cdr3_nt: TGTGCCTGGAGTATAAGAGTACTGAACACTGAAGCTTTCTTT

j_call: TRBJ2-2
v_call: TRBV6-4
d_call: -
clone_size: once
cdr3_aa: CASSRTDNTGELFF
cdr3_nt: TGTGCCAGCAGCCGGACAGATAACACCGGGGAGCTGTTTTTT

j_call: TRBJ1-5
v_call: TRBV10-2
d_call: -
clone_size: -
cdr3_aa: CASSESWAPPDQPQHF
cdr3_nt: TGCGCCAGCAGTGAGTCGTGGGCCCCCCCAGATCAGCCCCAGCATTTT

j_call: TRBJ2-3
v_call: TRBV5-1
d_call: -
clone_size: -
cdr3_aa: CASSGGYTDTQYF
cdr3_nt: TGCGCCAGCAGCGGGGGCTACACAGATACGCAGTATTTT

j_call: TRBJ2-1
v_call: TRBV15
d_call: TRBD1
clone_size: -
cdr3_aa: CATSRGQGRWEQFF
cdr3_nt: TGTGCCACCAGCAGAGGACAGGGAAGGTGGGAGCAGTTCTTC

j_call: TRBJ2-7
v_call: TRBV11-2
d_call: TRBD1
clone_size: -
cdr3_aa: CASSLGTGVSEQYF
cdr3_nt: TGTGCCAGCAGCTTAGGGACAGGGGTAAGCGAGCAGTACTTC

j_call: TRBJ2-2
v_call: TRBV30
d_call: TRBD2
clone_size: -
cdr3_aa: CAWTWTSRSGELFF
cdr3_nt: TGTGCCTGGACATGGACTAGCAGGTCGGGGGAGCTGTTTTTT

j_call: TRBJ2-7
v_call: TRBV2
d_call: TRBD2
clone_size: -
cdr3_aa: CASRDASGAYEQYF
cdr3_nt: TGTGCCAGCAGGGATGCTAGCGGGGCCTACGAGCAGTACTTC

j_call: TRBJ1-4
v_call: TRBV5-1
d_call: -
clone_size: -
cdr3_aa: CASSFQGLVDEKLFF
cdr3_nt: TGCGCCAGCAGCTTCCAGGGTCTCGTGGATGAAAAACTGTTTTTT

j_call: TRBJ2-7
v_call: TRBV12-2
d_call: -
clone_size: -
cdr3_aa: CASRCWTGQGDEQYF
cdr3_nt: TGTGCAAGTCGCTGTTGGACAGGGCAGGGGGACGAGCAGTACTTC

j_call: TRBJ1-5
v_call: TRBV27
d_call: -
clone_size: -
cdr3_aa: CASSPWGAGGNQPQHF
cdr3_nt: TGTGCCAGCAGTCCATGGGGGGCGGGGGGCAATCAGCCCCAGCATTTT

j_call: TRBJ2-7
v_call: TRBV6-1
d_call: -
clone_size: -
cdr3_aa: CASRWGGQAYEQYF
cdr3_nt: TGTGCCAGCCGGTGGGGGGGACAAGCTTACGAGCAGTACTTC

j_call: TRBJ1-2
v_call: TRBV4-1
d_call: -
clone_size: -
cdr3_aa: CASSQDSGGLGYGYTF
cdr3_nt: TGCGCCAGCAGCCAAGATTCGGGGGGGCTGGGCTATGGCTACACCTTC

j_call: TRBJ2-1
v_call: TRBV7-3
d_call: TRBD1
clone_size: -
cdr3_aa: CASRRGQGSNEQFF
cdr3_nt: TGTGCCAGCAGGAGGGGACAGGGCTCCAATGAGCAGTTCTTC

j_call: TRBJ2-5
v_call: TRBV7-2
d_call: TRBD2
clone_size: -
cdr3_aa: CASRLPGGQETQYF
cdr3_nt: TGTGCCAGCAGACTGCCGGGGGGGCAAGAGACCCAGTACTTC

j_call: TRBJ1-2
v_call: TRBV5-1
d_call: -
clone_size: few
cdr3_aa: CASSLAYRGSYGYTF
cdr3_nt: TGCGCCAGCAGCTTGGCCTATAGGGGAAGCTATGGCTACACCTTC

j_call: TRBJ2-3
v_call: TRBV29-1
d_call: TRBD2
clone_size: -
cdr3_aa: CSVEASGGADTQYF
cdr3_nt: TGCAGCGTTGAAGCTAGCGGGGGGGCAGATACGCAGTATTTT

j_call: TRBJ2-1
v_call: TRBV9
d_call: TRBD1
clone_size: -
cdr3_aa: CASSASGDRVNEQFF
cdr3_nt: TGTGCCAGCAGCGCCTCAGGGGACAGGGTGAATGAGCAGTTCTTC

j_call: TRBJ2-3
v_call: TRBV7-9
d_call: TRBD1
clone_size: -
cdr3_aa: CASSLRQGSTDTQYF
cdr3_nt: TGTGCCAGCAGCTTACGACAGGGGAGCACAGATACGCAGTATTTT

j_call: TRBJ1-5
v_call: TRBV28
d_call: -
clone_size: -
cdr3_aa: CASSPPRGPQHF
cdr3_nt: TGTGCCAGCAGTCCTCCCCGGGGACCCCAGCATTTT

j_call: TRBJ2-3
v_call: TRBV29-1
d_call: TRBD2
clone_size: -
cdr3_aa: CSVSSGKSTDTQYF
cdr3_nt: TGCAGCGTTTCTAGCGGGAAGAGCACAGATACGCAGTATTTT

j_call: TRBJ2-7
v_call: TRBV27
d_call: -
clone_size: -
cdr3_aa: CASSLGPLREQYF
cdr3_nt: TGTGCCAGCAGTTTAGGCCCCCTCCGCGAGCAGTACTTC

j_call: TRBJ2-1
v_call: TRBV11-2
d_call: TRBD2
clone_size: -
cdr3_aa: CASSSTSGRSNEQFF
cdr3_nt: TGTGCCAGCAGCTCTACTAGCGGGAGGTCCAATGAGCAGTTCTTC

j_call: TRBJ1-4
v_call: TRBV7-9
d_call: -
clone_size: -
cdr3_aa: CASSFVAGDQEKLFF
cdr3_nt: TGTGCCAGCAGCTTTGTTGCAGGGGATCAGGAAAAACTGTTTTTT

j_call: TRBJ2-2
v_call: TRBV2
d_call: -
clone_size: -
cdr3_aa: CASSLGVSTGELFF
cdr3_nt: TGTGCCAGCAGTTTAGGGGTCAGCACCGGGGAGCTGTTTTTT

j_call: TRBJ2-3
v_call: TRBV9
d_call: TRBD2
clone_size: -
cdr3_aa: CASSVAPLAGAGDTQYF
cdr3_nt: TGTGCCAGCAGCGTAGCGCCGCTAGCGGGAGCGGGGGATACGCAGTATTTT

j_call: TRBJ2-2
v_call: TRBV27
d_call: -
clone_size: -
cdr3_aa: CASTVTRPNTGELFF
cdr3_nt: TGTGCCAGCACCGTGACAAGGCCAAACACCGGGGAGCTGTTTTTT

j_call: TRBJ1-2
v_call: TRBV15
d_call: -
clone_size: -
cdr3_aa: CATSRDRRAHGYTF
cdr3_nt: TGTGCCACCAGCAGAGATCGCAGGGCGCATGGCTACACCTTC

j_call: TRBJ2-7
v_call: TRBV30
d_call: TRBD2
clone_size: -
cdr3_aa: CAWSVGGRAYEQYF
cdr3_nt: TGTGCCTGGAGTGTTGGGGGGAGGGCCTACGAGCAGTACTTC

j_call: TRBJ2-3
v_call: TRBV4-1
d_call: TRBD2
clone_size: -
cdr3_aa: CASSHHSGGGTQYF
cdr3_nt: TGCGCCAGCAGCCACCACTCTGGGGGGGGTACGCAGTATTTT

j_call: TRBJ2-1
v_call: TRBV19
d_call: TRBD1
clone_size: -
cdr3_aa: CASSHLGGLSYNEQFF
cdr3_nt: TGTGCCAGTAGCCACCTAGGGGGCCTCTCCTACAATGAGCAGTTCTTC

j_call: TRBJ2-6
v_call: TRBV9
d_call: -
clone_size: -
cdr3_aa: CASSQAGGVISGANVLTF
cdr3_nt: TGTGCCAGCAGCCAGGCAGGCGGGGTCATCTCTGGGGCCAACGTCCTGACTTTC

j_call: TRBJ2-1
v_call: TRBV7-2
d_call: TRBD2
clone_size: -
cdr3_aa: CASSPGLAGNNEQFF
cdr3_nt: TGTGCCAGCAGCCCGGGACTAGCGGGAAACAATGAGCAGTTCTTC

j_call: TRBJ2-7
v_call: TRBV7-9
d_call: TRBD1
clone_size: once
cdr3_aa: CASSYRGEQYF
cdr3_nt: TGTGCCAGCAGTTACAGGGGCGAGCAGTACTTC

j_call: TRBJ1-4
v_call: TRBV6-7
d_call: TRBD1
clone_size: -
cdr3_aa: CASSYGQGEKLFF
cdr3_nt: TGTGCCAGCAGTTACGGACAGGGTGAAAAACTGTTTTTT

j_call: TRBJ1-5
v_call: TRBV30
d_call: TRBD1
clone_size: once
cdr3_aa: CAWSGQGAQPQHF
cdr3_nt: TGTGCCTGGAGTGGGCAGGGGGCGCAGCCCCAGCATTTT

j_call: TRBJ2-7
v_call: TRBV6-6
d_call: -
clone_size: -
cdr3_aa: CASSEGYEQYF
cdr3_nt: TGTGCCAGCAGTGAGGGCTACGAGCAGTACTTC

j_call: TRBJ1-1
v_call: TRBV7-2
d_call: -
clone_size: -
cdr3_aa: CASSLGQMNTEAFF
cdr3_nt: TGTGCCAGCAGCTTAGGCCAGATGAACACTGAAGCTTTCTTT

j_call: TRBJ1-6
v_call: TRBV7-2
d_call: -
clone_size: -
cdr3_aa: CASFPGQHNNSPLHF
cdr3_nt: TGTGCCAGCTTCCCCGGACAGCACAATAATTCACCCCTCCACTTT

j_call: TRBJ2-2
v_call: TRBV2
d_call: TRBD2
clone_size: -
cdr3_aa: CASSFSGVGNTGELFF
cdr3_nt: TGTGCCAGCAGTTTCAGCGGGGTCGGGAACACCGGGGAGCTGTTTTTT

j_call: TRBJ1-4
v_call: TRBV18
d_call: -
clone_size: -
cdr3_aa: CASSPDRSNEKLFF
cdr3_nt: TGTGCCAGCTCACCGGACAGAAGTAATGAAAAACTGTTTTTT

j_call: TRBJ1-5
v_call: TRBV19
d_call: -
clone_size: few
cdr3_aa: CASSIGGRGQPQHF
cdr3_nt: TGTGCCAGTAGTATAGGGGGGCGAGGGCAGCCCCAGCATTTT

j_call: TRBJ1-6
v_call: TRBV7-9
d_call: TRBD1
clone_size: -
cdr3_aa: CASSLGDRENSPLHF
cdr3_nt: TGTGCCAGCAGCTTAGGAGACAGGGAGAATTCACCCCTCCACTTT